Listed below are T cell receptor beta chains from one sample, sequenced in a study of blood T cell repertoires in COVID-19. The protocol was immunoSEQ multiplex PCR, while the TCRdb copy is restricted to in-frame clones and leaves out a portion. The sample consists of under 100,000 clones, about 89% of them appearing once. The specimen was peripheral blood. The source of these receptors is a man in his 60s with COVID-19, enrolled during active disease. Each CDR3 is given with its conserved first and last residue. Fields, in order: V gene, clone size, D gene, J gene, CDR3 DNA, CDR3 protein. The D gene is left open where the match is weak. The listing skips clone size in some rows; elsewhere it reads once, few, many or a size class.

V gene: TRBV24-1; clone size: .; D gene: .; J gene: TRBJ2-1; CDR3 DNA: TGTGCCACCAGTGCCCTTAGTAATGAGCAGTTCTTC; CDR3 protein: CATSALSNEQFF
V gene: TRBV7-2; clone size: .; D gene: TRBD2; J gene: TRBJ2-1; CDR3 DNA: TGTGCCAGCAGCTTGACCCTCCTAGCGGGAGTTTACAATGAGCAGTTCTTC; CDR3 protein: CASSLTLLAGVYNEQFF
V gene: TRBV5-5; clone size: .; D gene: .; J gene: TRBJ1-4; CDR3 DNA: TGTGCCAGCAGCTCCCGACAGAATGAAAAACTGTTTTTT; CDR3 protein: CASSSRQNEKLFF
V gene: TRBV9; clone size: .; D gene: .; J gene: TRBJ2-1; CDR3 DNA: TGTGCCAGCAGCATTACAGCGGATACCAACAATGAGCAGTTCTTC; CDR3 protein: CASSITADTNNEQFF
V gene: TRBV4-2; clone size: many; D gene: .; J gene: TRBJ1-3; CDR3 DNA: TGTGCCAGCAGCCAAGATATAAGGAGCTCTGGAAACACCATATATTTT; CDR3 protein: CASSQDIRSSGNTIYF
V gene: TRBV11-3; clone size: .; D gene: .; J gene: TRBJ2-1; CDR3 DNA: TGTGCCAGCAGCTTAAGGGTGAGGGATGAGCAGTTCTTC; CDR3 protein: CASSLRVRDEQFF
V gene: TRBV19; clone size: .; D gene: TRBD2; J gene: TRBJ2-2; CDR3 DNA: TGTGCCAGTAGCCGACTAGCGGGCGAAACCGGGGAGCTGTTTTTT; CDR3 protein: CASSRLAGETGELFF
V gene: TRBV13; clone size: .; D gene: TRBD1; J gene: TRBJ2-1; CDR3 DNA: TGTGCCAGCGGACAGGGGGCAGGGAATGAGCAGTTCTTC; CDR3 protein: CASGQGAGNEQFF
V gene: TRBV29-1; clone size: .; D gene: TRBD2; J gene: TRBJ2-1; CDR3 DNA: TGCAGCGTCCCGCTAGCGGGAGGACGTGAGCAGTTCTTC; CDR3 protein: CSVPLAGGREQFF
V gene: TRBV7-6; clone size: .; D gene: TRBD1; J gene: TRBJ2-1; CDR3 DNA: TGTGCCAGCAGCTTAAGACAGGGCCTATCCTACAATGAGCAGTTCTTC; CDR3 protein: CASSLRQGLSYNEQFF
V gene: TRBV6-1; clone size: .; D gene: .; J gene: TRBJ1-3; CDR3 DNA: TGTGCCAGCAGTGATAGTCCATTCTCTGGAAACACCATATATTTT; CDR3 protein: CASSDSPFSGNTIYF
V gene: TRBV5-4; clone size: .; D gene: TRBD1; J gene: TRBJ2-1; CDR3 DNA: TGTGCCAGCAGCTCCGGGACAGGGGGCTACAATGAGCAGTTCTTC; CDR3 protein: CASSSGTGGYNEQFF
V gene: TRBV19; clone size: .; D gene: .; J gene: TRBJ2-5; CDR3 DNA: TGTGCCAGTAGTGTCAACGGGTCCCCCGGGACCCAGTACTTC; CDR3 protein: CASSVNGSPGTQYF
V gene: TRBV29-1; clone size: .; D gene: .; J gene: TRBJ2-1; CDR3 DNA: TGCAGCGTCCACCCAATAACTAGAAATGAGCAGTTCTTC; CDR3 protein: CSVHPITRNEQFF
V gene: TRBV10-1; clone size: many; D gene: .; J gene: TRBJ1-5; CDR3 DNA: TGCGCCACCGGCAGGGATAGCAATCAGCCCCAGCATTTT; CDR3 protein: CATGRDSNQPQHF
V gene: TRBV3-1/TRBV3-2; clone size: .; D gene: TRBD1; J gene: TRBJ1-2; CDR3 DNA: TGTGCCAGCAGCCTCCGACAGGGAGATGGCTACACCTTC; CDR3 protein: CASSLRQGDGYTF
V gene: TRBV2; clone size: .; D gene: .; J gene: TRBJ1-6; CDR3 DNA: TGTGCCAGCAGTGAAGCGGGGGCAGGGCTAGCTCGCCTCCACTTT; CDR3 protein: CASSEAGAGLARLHF
V gene: TRBV5-1; clone size: once; D gene: TRBD2; J gene: TRBJ2-1; CDR3 DNA: TGCGCCAGCAGGGGGGGGACTAGCGTCTTGGATGAGCAGTTCTTC; CDR3 protein: CASRGGTSVLDEQFF
V gene: TRBV6-1; clone size: .; D gene: .; J gene: TRBJ1-6; CDR3 DNA: TGTGCCAGCAGTGATACGGTATCCGAGACAGGCAAAAGATCACCCCTCCACTTT; CDR3 protein: CASSDTVSETGKRSPLHF
V gene: TRBV6-5; clone size: .; D gene: TRBD1; J gene: TRBJ2-2; CDR3 DNA: TGTGCCAGCAGCCGAGGGACAGTGGTAACCGGGGAGCTGTTTTTT; CDR3 protein: CASSRGTVVTGELFF
V gene: TRBV7-9; clone size: .; D gene: TRBD2; J gene: TRBJ2-5; CDR3 DNA: TGTGCCAGCAAGCGGGAGTCGGTTCGAGAGACCCAGTACTTC; CDR3 protein: CASKRESVRETQYF
V gene: TRBV28; clone size: .; D gene: TRBD2; J gene: TRBJ2-5; CDR3 DNA: TGTGCCAGCAGCGGGGGACTAGCGGGGGCTCAAGAGACCCAGTACTTC; CDR3 protein: CASSGGLAGAQETQYF
V gene: TRBV13; clone size: .; D gene: TRBD2; J gene: TRBJ2-1; CDR3 DNA: TGTGCCAGCAGCTTATGGGGCGGGACTAGTGCCTACAATGAGCAGTTCTTC; CDR3 protein: CASSLWGGTSAYNEQFF
V gene: TRBV9; clone size: .; D gene: TRBD1; J gene: TRBJ2-7; CDR3 DNA: TGTGCCAGCAGCGTAGGAGGGACAGGGAATTACGAGCAGTACTTC; CDR3 protein: CASSVGGTGNYEQYF
V gene: TRBV7-9; clone size: .; D gene: .; J gene: TRBJ2-1; CDR3 DNA: TGTGCCAGCAGCTTTAATACGGGAAGCGATGAGCAGTTCTTC; CDR3 protein: CASSFNTGSDEQFF
V gene: TRBV3-1/TRBV3-2; clone size: .; D gene: .; J gene: TRBJ2-1; CDR3 DNA: TGTGCCAGCAGCCAAGAGAGGGAGCACAATGAGCAGTTCTTC; CDR3 protein: CASSQEREHNEQFF
V gene: TRBV6-5; clone size: .; D gene: .; J gene: TRBJ2-7; CDR3 DNA: TGTGCTTCTGGGGTGGGAGAAGTTGCGGAGCAGTACTTC; CDR3 protein: CASGVGEVAEQYF
V gene: TRBV21-1; clone size: .; D gene: .; J gene: TRBJ2-7; CDR3 DNA: TGTGCCAGCAGCATCTACGGGGGGGACCCCTACGAGCAGTACTTC; CDR3 protein: CASSIYGGDPYEQYF
V gene: TRBV3-1/TRBV3-2; clone size: .; D gene: TRBD1; J gene: TRBJ1-1; CDR3 DNA: TGTGCCAGCAGTTTACAGGGGGAAGGGACTGAAGCTTTCTTT; CDR3 protein: CASSLQGEGTEAFF
V gene: TRBV29-1; clone size: .; D gene: TRBD2; J gene: TRBJ2-3; CDR3 DNA: TGCAGCGTTCAGCGGGGGAGCACAGATACGCAGTATTTT; CDR3 protein: CSVQRGSTDTQYF
V gene: TRBV7-2; clone size: .; D gene: .; J gene: TRBJ2-5; CDR3 DNA: TGTGCCAGCAGCTTAGGTCCGAGCCAAGAGACCCAGTACTTC; CDR3 protein: CASSLGPSQETQYF
V gene: TRBV5-4; clone size: .; D gene: .; J gene: TRBJ2-3; CDR3 DNA: TGTGCCAGCAGCCCGGATCCCGGGGACACAGATACGCAGTATTTT; CDR3 protein: CASSPDPGDTDTQYF
V gene: TRBV6-5; clone size: .; D gene: .; J gene: TRBJ2-1; CDR3 DNA: TGTGCCAGCAGTCGAGGTTACAATGAGCAGTTCTTC; CDR3 protein: CASSRGYNEQFF
V gene: TRBV11-2; clone size: once; D gene: TRBD1; J gene: TRBJ2-7; CDR3 DNA: TGTGCCAGCAGCTTAGGGGCCAGGGGGATCAGCGAGCAGTACTTC; CDR3 protein: CASSLGARGISEQYF
V gene: TRBV7-9; clone size: once; D gene: TRBD1; J gene: TRBJ1-6; CDR3 DNA: TGTGCCAGCATTTCGGTAGGGGGCGATTCACCCCTCCACTTT; CDR3 protein: CASISVGGDSPLHF
V gene: TRBV7-6; clone size: .; D gene: TRBD2; J gene: TRBJ2-7; CDR3 DNA: TGTGCCAGCAGCCCGGGACTAGCGGGAGGTCGAGAGCAGTACTTC; CDR3 protein: CASSPGLAGGREQYF
V gene: TRBV2; clone size: .; D gene: TRBD1; J gene: TRBJ1-2; CDR3 DNA: TGTGCCAGCAGCGCCGGGACAGGGGGCTATGGCTACACCTTC; CDR3 protein: CASSAGTGGYGYTF
V gene: TRBV19; clone size: .; D gene: .; J gene: TRBJ1-1; CDR3 DNA: TGTGCCAGTAGCTCAGGGGAGACTGAAGCTTTCTTT; CDR3 protein: CASSSGETEAFF
V gene: TRBV5-6; clone size: .; D gene: TRBD2; J gene: TRBJ2-7; CDR3 DNA: TGTGCCAGCAGCCCTCTTGCGGGAGGCCACGAGCAGTACTTC; CDR3 protein: CASSPLAGGHEQYF
V gene: TRBV4-1; clone size: few; D gene: .; J gene: TRBJ1-4; CDR3 DNA: TGCGCCAGCAGCCATGGCAGGGGTTCTAATGAAAAACTGTTTTTT; CDR3 protein: CASSHGRGSNEKLFF
V gene: TRBV5-1; clone size: .; D gene: .; J gene: TRBJ1-3; CDR3 DNA: TGCGCCAGCAGCTTTGGACACCGATCTGGAAACACCATATATTTT; CDR3 protein: CASSFGHRSGNTIYF
V gene: TRBV19; clone size: few; D gene: .; J gene: TRBJ2-2; CDR3 DNA: TGTGCCAGTAGTGGGGGACTCTCAGGGACTCCAAACACCGGGGAGCTGTTTTTT; CDR3 protein: CASSGGLSGTPNTGELFF
V gene: TRBV11-3; clone size: few; D gene: .; J gene: TRBJ1-2; CDR3 DNA: TGTGCCAGCAGCCGGGACACTGGGGGTGGCTACACCTTC; CDR3 protein: CASSRDTGGGYTF
V gene: TRBV7-9; clone size: .; D gene: .; J gene: TRBJ2-3; CDR3 DNA: TGTGCCAGCAGCGGTGGAAGTGGGGGGACGGGCACAGATACGCAGTATTTT; CDR3 protein: CASSGGSGGTGTDTQYF
V gene: TRBV19; clone size: few; D gene: .; J gene: TRBJ1-4; CDR3 DNA: TGTGCCAGTAGTATAGCAGGGTTTTGGGAAAAACTGTTTTTT; CDR3 protein: CASSIAGFWEKLFF